This T cell receptor (beta chain) stems from a study of neurological immune-mediated disorders. Study-level results: None of the CDR3 amino acid sequences of expanded clones were shared across subjects, and this suggested private repertoires in all groups. Among 34 multiple sclerosis patients, phylogenetic grouping put the repertoires of 18 into a single related-CDR3 cluster, a possible signature.

With 10-nucleotide random UMIs included, cDNA was synthesized by 5'RACE. MiXCR, run by TCRdb on the 5' RACE reads, gives a single entry per CDR3 protein. Found here are 80,000 to 100,000 distinct CDR3 sequences, around 3.5% of them singletons; the top ten hold 2.5% to 3%. PBMCs numbering 2 million and stored at -80 C yielded the unsorted libraries. There are 13 residues in the CDR3. Trimming shortened V by 0 bases and J by 2 bases, and 5 bases separated the two germline ends. Germline loops: CDR1 LGHNA, CDR2 YNFKEQ. This clonotype was detected many times. Its antigen is still unknown. Sequenced input: PBMCs. V is TRBV4-2 and J is TRBJ2-7; D possibly corresponds to TRBD1 (5 bases). This clonotype was sampled from a woman aged 45-60 years with multiple sclerosis. CDR3 nucleotide sequence: TGTGCCAGCAGCCAAGAGACAGCCTACGAGCAGTACTTC. Its protein product is CASSQETAYEQYF.